One and the same sample provided the 22 T cell receptor beta chains below, sequenced in a study of beta chain features in type 1 diabetes. Expressed TCRB transcripts were sequenced because the isolated RNA had all been reverse transcribed beforehand. TCRdb keeps only in-frame clones here, not all; method: immunoSEQ multiplex PCR. Of under 450,000 clones in the sample, approximately 15% were seen once. Sequenced sample: naive CD4+ T cells from blood. These receptors came from a man aged 30 to 45 in good health.

The gene calls are TRBV7-8 and TRBJ2-3; D gene uncertain. V dropped 5 bases and J dropped 3 bases, with 15 bases sitting between them. The germline gives CDR1 SGHVS, CDR2 FQNEAQ. CDR3 length: 15 amino acids. The CDR3 DNA reads TGTGCCAGCAGCCCGGAGTGGCTATTGACAGATACGCAGTATTTT. Amino acid sequence: CASSPEWLLTDTQYF.

V gene TRBV7-9 combines with J gene TRBJ2-7, with D possibly called TRBD1 or TRBD2 (5 bases each). CDR1 and CDR2 from the germline V gene are SEHNR and FQNEAQ (reference sequence). The length of the CDR3 is 15 residues. The V end was cut by 0 bases, the J end by 4 bases, with 13 bases between. The CDR3 loop reads CASSLAGARGYEQYV. The CDR3 nucleotides read TGTGCCAGCAGCTTAGCGGGAGCGAGGGGATACGAGCAGTACGTC.

CDR3: CASMGDTTIEQFF. The DNA of the CDR3 is TGTGCCAGTATGGGTGACACTACTATCGAGCAGTTCTTC. The gene calls are TRBV19 and TRBJ2-1, with D unresolved. Germline V gene sequence: CDR1 LNHDA, CDR2 SQIVND (reference sequence). The CDR3 has 13 residues. Trimming took 7 bases from V and 10 from J, leaving 17 bases between them.

The genes are TRBV4-3 and TRBJ2-3; the D call may be TRBD1 or TRBD2 (5 bases each). V lost 0 bases, J lost 6 bases, and 10 bases lay in between. The CDR3 runs to 14 residues. Germline V lookup: CDR1 LGHNA, CDR2 YSLEER. CDR3 residues: CASSQEGEWDTQYF. In DNA form, the CDR3 reads TGCGCCAGCAGCCAAGAGGGGGAGTGGGATACGCAGTATTTT.

The genes are TRBV29-1 and TRBJ1-1; D not certain. Germline-derived CDR1 and CDR2 are SQVTM and ANQGSEA. V was trimmed by 3 bases and J by 3 bases, leaving 14 bases between them. This CDR3 is built from 14 residues. The CDR3 bases are TGCAGCGTTGATCGTGGACCCGGGGACACTGAAGCTTTCTTT. Translation gives CSVDRGPGDTEAFF. Filled out from reference TRBV29-1 and TRBJ1-1, the complete variable domain reads SAVISQKPSRDICQRGTSLTIQCQVDSQVTMMFWYRQQPGQSLTLIATANQGSEATYESGFVIDKFPISRPNLTFSTLTVSNMSPEDSSIYLCSVDRGPGDTEAFFGQGTRLTVV.

This clone was seen a few times. The chain has TRBV6-1 and TRBJ2-1; unclear D gene. Trimming removed 6 bases at V and 3 bases at J, with 9 bases between. This CDR3 comprises 13 residues. Germline values: CDR1 MNHNS, CDR2 SASEGT. The CDR3 reads CASSRDGYNEQFF. The CDR3 DNA sequence: TGTGCCAGCAGCAGAGACGGCTACAATGAGCAGTTCTTC.

V and J are TRBV4-2 and TRBJ2-5; D uncertain. Germline loops: CDR1 LGHNA, CDR2 YNFKEQ. Trimming pared 2 bases from V and 5 bases from J, leaving 9 bases between. This CDR3 spans 13 amino acids. The CDR3 spells CASSQPLRETQYF. Written as DNA, the CDR3 is TGTGCCAGCAGCCAACCCCTAAGGGAGACCCAGTACTTC.

The CDR3 region has the DNA TGTGCCAGCAGTGACCGGACAGGGCGCTACGAGCAGTACTTC. Protein product: CASSDRTGRYEQYF. The J gene is TRBJ2-7, the V gene TRBV25-1; 8 nucleotides agree with TRBD1. CDR1 is MGHDK, CDR2 SYGVNS, per germline. The CDR3 length is 14 residues. Losses at the gene ends were 3 bases for V and 3 bases for J; bases not matched to a gene: 4.

This sequence joins TRBV6-1 and TRBJ2-1, with 9 bases that match TRBD2. CDR1 and CDR2 from the germline V gene are MNHNS and SASEGT. The CDR3 extends over 14 amino acids. V shed 5 bases, J shed 6 bases, and the junction held 5 bases outside the gene matches. In DNA form, the CDR3 reads TGTGCCAGCAGTCATAGCGGGAGCAGCAATGAGCAGTTCTTC. It encodes CASSHSGSSNEQFF.

The table lists this clone with a few counts. This chain connects TRBV11-2 to TRBJ2-7; a possible D gene is TRBD1 (6 bases). This CDR3 has 13 amino acids. Trimming removed 8 bases from V and 3 bases from J, with 14 bases in between. Germline CDR1 SGHAT, CDR2 FQNNGV. The CDR3 DNA is TGTGCCAGCGGCCGGGACACCAACTACGAGCAGTACTTC. It is translated as CASGRDTNYEQYF. The full variable domain, with the rest looked up from reference TRBV11-2 and TRBJ2-7, is EAGVAQSPRYKIIEKRQSVAFWCNPISGHATLYWYQQILGQGPKLLIQFQNNGVVDDSQLPKDRFSAERLKGVDSTLKIQPAKLEDSAVYLCASGRDTNYEQYFGPGTRLTVT.

The chain joins TRBV7-3 to TRBJ1-2, with TRBD1 as a possible D gene (5 bases). CDR1 is SGHTA and CDR2 is FQGTGA in the germline V gene. V lost 1 base to trimming and J lost 1 base, with 7 bases between them. The CDR3 sequence is 14 residues long. This chain's CDR3 is CASSLNRNNYGYTF. CDR3 nucleotide sequence: TGTGCCAGCAGCTTAAACAGGAATAACTATGGCTACACCTTC.

The chain recombines TRBV7-9 with TRBJ1-1; D is unresolved. Germline CDR1 SEHNR, CDR2 FQNEAQ (reference sequence). This CDR3 is 14 amino acids long. Deletions cut 1 base from V and 5 bases from J, with 11 bases between. CDR3 region: CASSLEVSGTEAFF. The CDR3 DNA reads as TGTGCCAGCAGCTTAGAAGTATCGGGGACTGAAGCTTTCTTT.

The J gene is TRBJ2-1, the V gene TRBV9, with a tentative D call TRBD2 (6 bases). In germline, CDR1 is SGDLS, CDR2 YYNGEE. This CDR3 has 16 amino acids. The V end was cut by 0 bases, the J end by 5 bases, with 15 bases between. CDR3 bases: TGTGCCAGCAGCGTAGTTAGGAGGGCGGGAAACAATGAGCAGTTCTTC. Its translation: CASSVVRRAGNNEQFF.

The gene calls are TRBV27 and TRBJ1-1; tentative D call: TRBD1 (6 bases). Germline CDR1 MNHEY, CDR2 SMNVEV (reference sequence). V lost 6 bases and J lost 0, with 14 bases in between. The CDR3 is 15 amino acids. Written as DNA, the CDR3 is TGTGCCAGCAGCCACCATGGGGGGCTGAACACTGAAGCTTTCTTT. Translating it yields CASSHHGGLNTEAFF.

The V and J genes are TRBV7-6 and TRBJ2-5; 12 nucleotides agree with TRBD2. The V and J ends lost 5 bases and 4 bases, in that order; junction bases with no gene match: 5. The CDR3 runs to 15 residues. Germline V gene lookup returns CDR1 SGHVS and CDR2 FNYEAQ. The DNA for the CDR3 is TGTGCCAGCAGCATCCTACTAGCGGGAGGAGAGACCCAGTACTTC. It codes for CASSILLAGGETQYF.

The J gene is TRBJ2-2, the V gene TRBV9, with D perhaps matching TRBD1 (5 bases). The V end lost 0 bases, the J end lost 2 bases, and 8 bases lay between the germline ends. From germline, CDR1 is SGDLS and CDR2 YYNGEE. The CDR3 has 15 amino acids. CDR3 protein: CASSVGRGNTGELFF. CDR3 nucleotides: TGTGCCAGCAGCGTAGGAAGGGGAAACACCGGGGAGCTGTTTTTT.

The chain joins TRBV9 to TRBJ2-1; D perhaps matches TRBD1 (6 bases). V dropped 4 bases and J dropped 6 bases, with 11 bases sitting between them. CDR1 is SGDLS, CDR2 YYNGEE, per germline. The CDR3 is made up of 13 amino acids. The CDR3 here is CASSKPGVNEQFF. The CDR3, as DNA: TGTGCCAGCAGCAAGCCAGGGGTCAATGAGCAGTTCTTC.

The gene calls are TRBV29-1 and TRBJ1-3; no clear D. Trimming stripped 2 bases from V and 4 bases from J, with 12 bases between. Looked up from germline, CDR1 is SQVTM and CDR2 is ANQGSEA. This CDR3 is 14 amino acids long. DNA for the CDR3: TGCAGCGTTGAACGTGATACCCTGGGAAACACCATATATTTT. Translation: CSVERDTLGNTIYF.

Worth noting for this clone: This CDR3 is also generated by other DNA sequences in the sample. In DNA, the CDR3 is TGTGCCAGCAGCTTGAGCACCTACGAGCAGTACGTC. Its translation is CASSLSTYEQYV. The chain has TRBV5-6 and TRBJ2-7, with D hard to call. Germline assignment: CDR1 SGHDT and CDR2 YYEEEE. This CDR3 is built from 12 residues. V lost 1 base and J lost 2, with 4 bases in between.

This clone appeared a few times. The chain is built from TRBV11-3 and TRBJ2-1, with 12 bases fitting TRBD2. The CDR3 spans 16 residues. In germline, CDR1 is SGHNT, CDR2 YENEEA. Trimming cost V 5 bases and J 3 bases; bases outside gene matches: 5. This chain's CDR3 is CASSPRTSGDYNEQFF. Written as DNA, the CDR3 is TGTGCCAGCAGCCCGAGGACTAGCGGGGACTACAATGAGCAGTTCTTC.

The genes are TRBV29-1 and TRBJ2-5; a possible D gene is TRBD2 (5 bases). The V gene lost 8 bases and the J gene lost 2 bases, with 18 bases spanning the gap. Germline V CDR1 and CDR2: SQVTM, ANQGSEA. The CDR3 totals 14 residues. The chain's CDR3 is CSLQTGTGQETQYF. The CDR3 DNA follows: TGCAGCCTTCAAACCGGAACGGGGCAAGAGACCCAGTACTTC.

The rearrangement joins TRBV19 to TRBJ2-7; D perhaps matches TRBD1 (6 bases). Between the trimmed V and J ends, which lost 6 bases and 0 bases, there was a span of 12 bases. This CDR3 region has 14 residues. CDR1 is LNHDA, CDR2 SQIVND, per germline (reference sequence). DNA of the CDR3: TGTGCCAGTAGCCGGACAGTGAGCTCCTACGAGCAGTACTTC. Protein sequence: CASSRTVSSYEQYF. The entire variable domain, with the rest obtained from reference TRBV19 and TRBJ2-7, is as follows: DGGITQSPKYLFRKEGQNVTLSCEQNLNHDAMYWYRQDPGQGLRLIYYSQIVNDFQKGDIAEGYSVSREKKESFPLTVTSAQKNPTAFYLCASSRTVSSYEQYFGPGTRLTVT.